This T cell receptor beta chain came from a study of cytomegalovirus exposure and HLA in healthy donors. General study results and limits: Earlier analysis yielded a pattern in which most TCR beta V segments were productive about 90% or about 30% of the time. Later analysis revealed greater clonal expansion in HLA-associated TCR beta chains than in equally common others.

The PCR ran on 60 Vbeta and 13 Jbeta primers. TCRdb's copy holds only in-frame clones and misses some; the assay was immunoSEQ multiplex PCR. The sample has approximately 180,000 clones; roughly 13% are singletons. The CDR3 extends over 17 amino acids. The germline V gene has CDR1 SGHTA and CDR2 FQGNSA. V lost 5 bases and J lost 2; bases outside the gene matches: 12. On this clone itself: Its specificity is unknown.

The J gene is TRBJ1-1, the V gene TRBV7-2; TRBD1 matches 9 bases. This TCR was sampled from a man aged 45-60 years in good health and CMV-seropositive. Sequencing used PBMCs. CDR3 bases: TGTGCCAGCAGCCCCTGGGACAGGGCCTTACTAAACACTGAAGCTTTCTTT. The encoded protein is CASSPWDRALLNTEAFF.